Listed below are T cell receptor beta chains from one sample, sequenced in a study of glioma-infiltrating T cells. A single record per CDR3 protein comes from TCRdb applying MiXCR to the multiplex PCR reads. The table shows 300,000 to 450,000 distinct CDR3 sequences, with 41% occurring only once. Sample: glioma tissue, nonneoplastic brain tissue, or PBMCs (not recorded which). These receptors were collected from a human donor with low-grade glioma or glioblastoma, undergoing nonglioma brain surgery, or in good health (not recorded which). CDR3s leave out the opening cysteine and the closing phenylalanine or tryptophan. The order of the fields is V gene, J gene, CDR3 protein.

V: TRBV20-1
J: TRBJ2-5
CDR3: SASDRGGETQY

V: TRBV4-2
J: TRBJ2-1
CDR3: ASSPELAGGQGANYNEQF

V: TRBV7-2
J: TRBJ2-7
CDR3: ASSLVSQGPYEQY

V: TRBV7-6
J: TRBJ2-2
CDR3: ASSLWERADTGELF

V: TRBV19
J: TRBJ2-1
CDR3: ASSIASGSIYNEQF

V: TRBV6-2/TRBV6-3
J: TRBJ1-4
CDR3: ASSYNGDAREKLF

V: TRBV27
J: TRBJ1-1
CDR3: ASSFSGWNTEAF

V: TRBV14
J: TRBJ1-1
CDR3: ASSHWTGKRANTEAF

V: TRBV6-1
J: TRBJ2-7
CDR3: AGSYEGSRYEQY

V: TRBV20-1
J: TRBJ1-1
CDR3: SAKDRPMNTEAF

V: TRBV5-1
J: TRBJ1-1
CDR3: ASSFDRLMNTEAF

V: TRBV7-6
J: TRBJ1-1
CDR3: ASSLAITGGTEAF

V: TRBV12-3/TRBV12-4
J: TRBJ1-5
CDR3: ASSPTAGGNQPQH